Shown below are 10 T cell receptor beta chains from a single sample sequenced in a study of metastatic and nonmetastatic thyroid tumors. Until they underwent thyroid surgery, no patient had received any treatment. TCRdb re-analyzed the PCR reads through MiXCR. The data show 43,000 or so clones, less than 4.5% seen once. Sequences were obtained from blood. The receptors were gathered from a female donor with papillary thyroid cancer or a benign thyroid nodule (not recorded which). Some clones in this sample may be carry-over from other donors' samples.

This clone was observed at least ten times. The chain couples TRBV5-5 to TRBJ2-1; TRBD2 aligns across 7 bases. The CDR3 is 16 amino acids. Germline values: CDR1 SGHKS, CDR2 YYEKEE (reference sequence). V lost 0 bases and J lost 6; bases outside the gene matches: 9. The CDR3 is CASSLALGEGPNEQFF. As DNA, the CDR3 is TGTGCCAGCAGCTTGGCCTTGGGGGAGGGCCCCAATGAGCAGTTCTTC.

V usage is TRBV20-1 and J usage is TRBJ2-7, with D perhaps matching TRBD2 (6 bases). This CDR3 region has 15 residues. With 4 bases removed from V and 0 bases from J, the gap between germline ends came to 16 bases. Germline-derived CDR1 and CDR2 are DFQATT and SNEGSKA (reference sequence). The CDR3 DNA sequence: TGCAGTGCTACGGGAGTAGCGGAAATCTCCTACGAGCAGTACTTC. Translating gives CSATGVAEISYEQYF.

This clone was seen many times. This chain uses TRBV29-1 with TRBJ2-3; 9 nucleotides match TRBD1. Germline V gene data show CDR1 as SQVTM and CDR2 as ANQGSEA. J gave up 4 bases and V 0 bases, and 2 bases lay outside the gene matches. The CDR3 totals 14 residues. The CDR3 sequence: CSVEDWTGADTQYF. The DNA of the CDR3 is TGCAGCGTTGAAGATTGGACAGGGGCAGATACGCAGTATTTT.

This clone has at least ten counts. This chain connects TRBV20-1 to TRBJ1-3, with D unclear. Germline V lookup: CDR1 DFQATT, CDR2 SNEGSKA (reference sequence). The CDR3 length is 13 residues. Trimming stripped 0 bases from V and 3 bases from J, with 6 bases between. CDR3 in amino acids: CSARDSIGNTIYF. DNA of the CDR3: TGCAGTGCTAGAGATAGTATTGGAAACACCATATATTTT.

This clone was detected a few times. The chain is built from TRBV7-8 and TRBJ2-7; maybe TRBD1 (7 bases). The germline V and J ends were trimmed by 2 bases and 0 bases, with 8 bases remaining between them. Germline CDR1 and CDR2: SGHVS and FQNEAQ. The CDR3 has 14 residues. Here the CDR3 reads CASSLQGGSYEQYF. Written as DNA, the CDR3 is TGTGCCAGCAGCTTACAGGGGGGCTCCTACGAGCAGTACTTC.

At least ten counts were recorded for this clone. The rearrangement joins TRBV9 to TRBJ2-7; 10 bases map to TRBD2. V shed 0 bases and J 6 bases; nucleotides not matched to a gene: 6. Looked up from germline, CDR1 is SGDLS and CDR2 is YYNGEE. The CDR3 covers 15 residues. In nucleotides, the CDR3 is TGTGCCAGCAGCGTAGGGTCTAGCGGGAGTGGCGAGCAGTACTTC. Protein sequence: CASSVGSSGSGEQYF.

This clone has ten or more counts. The chain combines TRBV7-3 with TRBJ2-3; D remains unclear. CDR1 and CDR2 from the germline V gene are SGHTA and FQGTGA. This CDR3 is built from 15 residues. The V and J ends lost 1 base and 0 bases respectively, with 8 bases between them. The CDR3 DNA reads as TGTGCCAGCAGCTTAAATCCCTCAAGCACAGATACGCAGTATTTT. It specifies CASSLNPSSTDTQYF.

This clone showed up just a few times. The rearrangement links TRBV19 to TRBJ2-1; 15 positions match TRBD2. CDR1 is LNHDA and CDR2 is SQIVND in the germline V gene (reference sequence). The CDR3 is 19 amino acids. V shed 3 bases, J shed 0 bases, and the junction held 6 bases outside the gene matches. The CDR3 DNA sequence: TGTGCCAGTAGTATTGGAGGGACTAGCGGGGGGAGCTCCTACAATGAGCAGTTCTTC. Encoded protein: CASSIGGTSGGSSYNEQFF.

In this sample, this clone turned up many times. The CDR3 coding sequence is TGTGCCAGCAGCTTAGCTGCGGGAGTGTGGGAGCAGTACTTC. Protein: CASSLAAGVWEQYF. This chain uses TRBV11-3 with TRBJ2-7; 7 bases agree with TRBD2. This CDR3 comprises 14 residues. Unmatched junction bases numbered 7, after V lost 1 base and J lost 7 bases. Germline lookup yields CDR1 SGHNT and CDR2 YENEEA.

This clone appeared many times. The chain employs TRBV27 and TRBJ2-1; TRBD2 matches 12 bases. The CDR3 totals 15 residues. V trimming: 4 bases; J trimming: 10 bases; junction bases outside the gene matches: 8. Germline loops: CDR1 MNHEY, CDR2 SMNVEV (reference sequence). The CDR3 loop reads CASSWGLAGQGEQFF. The CDR3 DNA sequence: TGTGCCAGCAGTTGGGGACTAGCGGGTCAGGGGGAGCAGTTCTTC.